This TCR beta chain emerged from a study of Graves' ophthalmopathy and Graves' hyperthyroidism. This clonotype has at least ten counts. What it binds is unknown. The authors amplified TCR beta CDR3 regions from RNA transcripts. First-round RT-PCR employed HTBI primers, with a second-round multiplex PCR after it. TCRdb called the multiplex PCR reads again in MiXCR, with one record for every CDR3 protein. This table has about 620,000 distinct CDR3 sequences, approximately 22% appearing once. This CDR3 comprises 16 residues. V lost 2 bases to trimming and J lost 0 bases, with 11 bases between them. Germline CDR1 MDHEN, CDR2 SYDVKM. Study-wide points: For separating ophthalmopathy from stable hyperthyroidism, a 13-signature model gave 87.88% sensitivity and around 80% specificity.

Among the exclusions were patients with other autoimmune diseases, uncontrolled infections, pregnancy or lactation. Sampling approximately 10 ml of fresh peripheral blood provided the PBMCs. V usage is TRBV28 and J usage is TRBJ1-5; D gene ambiguous. This sequence originates from a woman aged 18-29 years with stable Graves' hyperthyroidism. Some clones in this sample may be carry-over from other donors' samples. The sequenced sample was peripheral blood. CDR3 sequence (DNA): TGTGCCAGCAGTTTAGGAGGTTACCATAGCAATCAGCCCCAGCATTTT. This gives the protein CASSLGGYHSNQPQHF.